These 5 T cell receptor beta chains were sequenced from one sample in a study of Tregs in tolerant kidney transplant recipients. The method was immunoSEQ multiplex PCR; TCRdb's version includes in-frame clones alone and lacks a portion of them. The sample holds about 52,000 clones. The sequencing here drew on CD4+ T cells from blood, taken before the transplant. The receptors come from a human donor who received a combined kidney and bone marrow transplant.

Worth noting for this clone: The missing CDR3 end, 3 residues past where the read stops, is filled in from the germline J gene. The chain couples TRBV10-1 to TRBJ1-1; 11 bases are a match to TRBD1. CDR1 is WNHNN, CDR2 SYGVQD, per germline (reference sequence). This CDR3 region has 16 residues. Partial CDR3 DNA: TGCGCCAGCAGTGAGTGGAAGGACAGGGGGCGTCAACAA. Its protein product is CASSEWKDRGRQQ. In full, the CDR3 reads CASSEWKDRGRQQAFF.

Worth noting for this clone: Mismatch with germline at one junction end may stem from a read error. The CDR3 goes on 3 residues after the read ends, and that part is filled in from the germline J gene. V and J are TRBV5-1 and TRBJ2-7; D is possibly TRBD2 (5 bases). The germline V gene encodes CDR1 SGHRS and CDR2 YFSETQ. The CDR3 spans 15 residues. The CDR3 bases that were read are TGCGCCCGCAGCTTGGTCCGGGGTAGCTTCTACGAG. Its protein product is CARSLVRGSFYE. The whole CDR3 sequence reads CARSLVRGSFYEQYF.

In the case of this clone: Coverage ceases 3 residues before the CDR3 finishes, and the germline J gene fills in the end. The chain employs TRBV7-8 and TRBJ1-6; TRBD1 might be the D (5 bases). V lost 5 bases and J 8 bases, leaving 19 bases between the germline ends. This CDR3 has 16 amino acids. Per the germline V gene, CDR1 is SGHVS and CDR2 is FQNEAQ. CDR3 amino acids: CASSAPRATDYSPLHF. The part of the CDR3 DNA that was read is TGTGCCAGCAGCGCCCCCCGCGCGACAGACTATTCACCC.

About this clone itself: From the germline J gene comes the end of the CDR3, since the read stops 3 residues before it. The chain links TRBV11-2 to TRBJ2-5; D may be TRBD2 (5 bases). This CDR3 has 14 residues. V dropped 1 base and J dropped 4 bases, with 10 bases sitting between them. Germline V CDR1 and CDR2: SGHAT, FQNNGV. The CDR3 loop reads CASSLVPSSETQYF. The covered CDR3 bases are TGTGCCAGCAGCTTAGTCCCTAGCTCAGAGACC.

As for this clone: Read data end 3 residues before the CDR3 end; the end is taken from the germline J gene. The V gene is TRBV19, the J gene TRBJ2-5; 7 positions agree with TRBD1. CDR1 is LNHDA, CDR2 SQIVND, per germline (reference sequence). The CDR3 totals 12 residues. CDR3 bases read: TGTGCCAGTAGCTACGGACAGGAAACC. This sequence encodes CASSYGQET. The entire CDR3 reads CASSYGQETQYF.